This TCR beta chain was obtained from a study of blood T cell repertoires in COVID-19. In the original processing: How many nucleated cells were present was estimated from reference gene primer amplification. Repertoires were generated with immunoSEQ multiplex PCR, while TCRdb's copy carries only in-frame clones and drops some. The V and J calls and the clone size are those of that table, but D and trimming were determined from the DNA. This sample carries under 300,000 clones, around 85% of them seen once, and the ten largest clones take roughly 1.6%. From germline, CDR1 is MNHEY and CDR2 SVGEGT. This CDR3 has 14 residues. Between the trimmed V and J ends, which lost 0 bases and 5 bases, there was a span of 8 bases. Recruited during active infection, patients (from Seattle) were subsequently followed longitudinally.

The chain links TRBV6-2 or TRBV6-3 to TRBJ1-5; the D gene is possibly TRBD1 (6 bases). This receptor was obtained from a human donor with COVID-19, enrolled during active disease. The donor label of this sample is uncertain. The source material was peripheral blood. The CDR3 DNA reads as TGTGCCAGCAGTTACTCTAGGACAGATCAGCCCCAGCATTTT. As protein: CASSYSRTDQPQHF.